The rows below give T cell receptor beta chains drawn from one sample of a study of identical twins. One entry per CDR3 protein, called by TCRdb with MiXCR from the 5' RACE reads. The sample consists of some 660,000 distinct CDR3 sequences, less than 10% of them appearing once. The sample was also reused in another study, on yellow fever vaccine responses in identical twins.

The sample consisted of PBMCs. These receptors were obtained from a woman younger than 30 in good health. Each CDR3 is given with its conserved first and last residue. Each record gives: clone size, V gene, CDR3 length, D gene, J gene, CDR3 protein, CDR3 DNA. D genes are given only for firm matches. Clone sizes are given selectively: once, few, many, or a class where the clone is expanded.

size: few
V: TRBV19
length: 15
D: .
J: TRBJ2-7
CDR3: CASSISAGSDYEQYF
DNA: TGTGCCAGTAGTATTTCGGCAGGGTCTGACTACGAGCAGTACTTC

size: .
V: TRBV6-5
length: 18
D: TRBD2
J: TRBJ2-3
CDR3: CASSYSMTSGSNSDTQYF
DNA: TGTGCCAGCAGTTACTCTATGACTAGCGGGAGTAATTCAGATACGCAGTATTTT

size: .
V: TRBV12-3/TRBV12-4
length: 17
D: TRBD2
J: TRBJ2-2
CDR3: CASSSGTSGFGTGELFF
DNA: TGTGCCAGCAGCTCCGGGACTAGCGGCTTCGGCACCGGGGAGCTGTTTTTT

size: .
V: TRBV2
length: 15
D: .
J: TRBJ1-2
CDR3: CASSPDSPPNYGYTF
DNA: TGTGCCAGCAGCCCGGACAGTCCGCCTAACTATGGCTACACCTTC

size: few
V: TRBV27
length: 19
D: TRBD2
J: TRBJ2-3
CDR3: CASTPTLGGGPPSTDTQYF
DNA: TGTGCCAGCACCCCCACTCTGGGCGGGGGGCCTCCTAGCACAGATACGCAGTATTTT

size: few
V: TRBV4-1
length: 16
D: .
J: TRBJ2-1
CDR3: CASSPVGGLGQNEQFF
DNA: TGCGCCAGCAGCCCCGTTGGGGGACTTGGGCAGAATGAGCAGTTCTTC

size: few
V: TRBV28
length: 15
D: .
J: TRBJ2-2
CDR3: CASLRGPEGAGELFF
DNA: TGTGCCAGCCTCCGGGGCCCGGAGGGCGCCGGGGAGCTGTTTTTT

size: many
V: TRBV5-1
length: 12
D: .
J: TRBJ2-3
CDR3: CASSPSLDTQYF
DNA: TGCGCCAGCAGCCCGAGCTTAGATACGCAGTATTTT

size: .
V: TRBV7-2
length: 14
D: TRBD1
J: TRBJ2-5
CDR3: CASSSRDRAETQYF
DNA: TGTGCCAGCAGCTCTAGGGACAGGGCTGAGACCCAGTACTTC

size: many
V: TRBV29-1
length: 11
D: .
J: TRBJ1-1
CDR3: CSFTREFEAFF
DNA: TGCAGCTTCACCCGGGAGTTTGAAGCTTTCTTT

size: .
V: TRBV6-2/TRBV6-3
length: 19
D: TRBD2
J: TRBJ2-7
CDR3: CASTPNPRRAGGSSYEQYF
DNA: TGTGCCAGCACTCCCAACCCCCGCCGAGCGGGAGGAAGCTCCTACGAGCAGTACTTC

size: few
V: TRBV6-2/TRBV6-3
length: 17
D: TRBD1
J: TRBJ2-7
CDR3: CASSLTRDRGNYYEQYF
DNA: TGTGCCAGCAGCCTCACCCGGGACAGGGGGAACTACTACGAGCAGTACTTC

size: .
V: TRBV24-1
length: 13
D: .
J: TRBJ2-6
CDR3: CATSVAGANVLTF
DNA: TGTGCCACCAGTGTGGCTGGGGCCAACGTCCTGACTTTC

size: .
V: TRBV7-3
length: 15
D: .
J: TRBJ1-3
CDR3: CATRGGPNSGNTIYF
DNA: TGTGCCACCCGCGGGGGGCCCAACTCTGGAAACACCATATATTTT

size: .
V: TRBV12-5
length: 15
D: TRBD2
J: TRBJ2-1
CDR3: CASGLLAGGHNEQFF
DNA: TGTGCTAGTGGGCTACTAGCGGGAGGACACAATGAGCAGTTCTTC

size: many
V: TRBV12-3/TRBV12-4
length: 14
D: .
J: TRBJ2-5
CDR3: CASSLTTDQETQYF
DNA: TGTGCCAGCAGCCTGACGACAGACCAAGAGACCCAGTACTTC

size: .
V: TRBV7-2
length: 11
D: .
J: TRBJ2-1
CDR3: CASSLSGEGFF
DNA: TGTGCCAGCAGCTTATCGGGCGAGGGGTTCTTC

size: few
V: TRBV6-2/TRBV6-3
length: 15
D: .
J: TRBJ1-2
CDR3: CASSYPLVGNYGYTF
DNA: TGTGCCAGCAGTTACCCCCTCGTCGGTAACTATGGCTACACCTTC

size: many
V: TRBV4-3
length: 15
D: .
J: TRBJ2-7
CDR3: CASSQGAGSSYEQYF
DNA: TGCGCCAGCAGCCAAGGAGCCGGATCTTCTTACGAGCAGTACTTC

size: .
V: TRBV7-8
length: 19
D: TRBD1
J: TRBJ2-5
CDR3: CASSLSLDRDYRARVTQYF
DNA: TGTGCCAGCAGCTTATCCCTCGACAGGGATTATCGAGCTAGGGTGACCCAGTACTTC

size: many
V: TRBV27
length: 15
D: TRBD2
J: TRBJ2-1
CDR3: CASSELAGVINEQFF
DNA: TGTGCCAGCAGTGAACTAGCGGGGGTAATCAATGAGCAGTTCTTC

size: many
V: TRBV12-3/TRBV12-4
length: 19
D: TRBD2
J: TRBJ2-1
CDR3: CASSLETSGGESSYNEQFF
DNA: TGTGCCAGCAGTTTAGAGACTAGCGGGGGGGAAAGCTCCTACAATGAGCAGTTCTTC

size: few
V: TRBV11-2
length: 11
D: .
J: TRBJ2-3
CDR3: CATTGLDTQYF
DNA: TGTGCCACCACGGGACTTGATACGCAGTATTTT

size: .
V: TRBV3-1
length: 16
D: TRBD1
J: TRBJ2-2
CDR3: CASSQGTGGAIGELFF
DNA: TGTGCCAGCAGCCAAGGTACAGGGGGCGCGATCGGGGAGCTGTTTTTT

size: .
V: TRBV15
length: 15
D: .
J: TRBJ2-7
CDR3: CATSREGGLTYEQYF
DNA: TGTGCCACCAGCAGAGAGGGGGGATTAACGTACGAGCAGTACTTC

size: .
V: TRBV2
length: 14
D: TRBD1
J: TRBJ2-1
CDR3: CACLTGQGSNEQFF
DNA: TGTGCCTGTTTGACGGGACAGGGGAGTAATGAGCAGTTCTTC

size: .
V: TRBV27
length: 17
D: TRBD2
J: TRBJ2-7
CDR3: CASSLVLGGGTSYEQYF
DNA: TGTGCCAGCAGTTTGGTTTTGGGCGGGGGGACTTCCTACGAGCAGTACTTC

size: .
V: TRBV23-1
length: 15
D: TRBD1
J: TRBJ2-2
CDR3: CASSHGQGHPGELFF
DNA: TGCGCCAGCAGTCACGGACAGGGACACCCCGGGGAGCTGTTTTTT

size: few
V: TRBV28
length: 15
D: TRBD2
J: TRBJ2-1
CDR3: CASRDSGVGYNEQFF
DNA: TGTGCCAGCAGAGATAGCGGGGTGGGGTACAATGAGCAGTTCTTC

size: .
V: TRBV28
length: 15
D: .
J: TRBJ1-5
CDR3: CASSFIRGSNQPQHF
DNA: TGTGCCAGCAGTTTTATAAGGGGAAGCAATCAGCCCCAGCATTTT

size: few
V: TRBV3-1
length: 15
D: .
J: TRBJ2-3
CDR3: CASSYLLSSTDTQYF
DNA: TGTGCCAGCAGCTACCTTTTATCTAGCACAGATACGCAGTATTTT

size: .
V: TRBV4-1
length: 17
D: TRBD1
J: TRBJ2-3
CDR3: CASSQEPTGGFGDTQYF
DNA: TGCGCCAGCAGCCAAGAGCCGACAGGGGGCTTCGGAGATACGCAGTATTTT

size: .
V: TRBV2
length: 13
D: .
J: TRBJ2-5
CDR3: CASRPDGGETQYF
DNA: TGTGCCAGCAGGCCGGATGGGGGAGAGACCCAGTACTTC

size: .
V: TRBV5-1
length: 14
D: TRBD1
J: TRBJ2-7
CDR3: CASRWNRDSYEQYF
DNA: TGCGCCAGCAGGTGGAACCGGGACAGCTACGAGCAGTACTTC

size: .
V: TRBV12-3/TRBV12-4
length: 17
D: TRBD2
J: TRBJ2-7
CDR3: CASSLAQLAGVPYEQYF
DNA: TGTGCCAGCAGTTTAGCGCAACTCGCGGGGGTCCCCTACGAGCAGTACTTC

size: .
V: TRBV11-1
length: 14
D: .
J: TRBJ2-7
CDR3: CASSTPGALPEQYF
DNA: TGTGCCAGCAGTACCCCCGGGGCCCTTCCCGAGCAGTACTTC

size: few
V: TRBV29-1
length: 15
D: .
J: TRBJ2-1
CDR3: CSVWSRSAAYNEQFF
DNA: TGCAGCGTTTGGTCTCGGAGCGCTGCCTACAATGAGCAGTTCTTC

size: .
V: TRBV7-2
length: 16
D: .
J: TRBJ2-7
CDR3: CASSLALRRGWWEQYF
DNA: TGTGCCAGCAGCCTAGCACTCCGCAGGGGTTGGTGGGAGCAGTACTTC

size: .
V: TRBV28
length: 14
D: .
J: TRBJ1-5
CDR3: CATEKDVSNQPQHF
DNA: TGTGCCACCGAAAAAGATGTTAGCAATCAGCCCCAGCATTTT

size: few
V: TRBV12-3/TRBV12-4
length: 18
D: TRBD2
J: TRBJ2-1
CDR3: CASSYQQKSGVAYNEQFF
DNA: TGTGCCAGCAGTTACCAACAAAAAAGCGGGGTCGCCTACAATGAGCAGTTCTTC

size: many
V: TRBV5-1
length: 15
D: TRBD2
J: TRBJ2-1
CDR3: CASSLEGLAGGEQFF
DNA: TGCGCCAGCAGCTTGGAAGGACTAGCGGGCGGCGAGCAGTTCTTC

size: many
V: TRBV4-2
length: 15
D: .
J: TRBJ2-1
CDR3: CASSQGAHLRGEQFF
DNA: TGTGCCAGCAGCCAAGGCGCGCACCTAAGGGGTGAGCAGTTCTTC

size: many
V: TRBV2
length: 12
D: .
J: TRBJ2-7
CDR3: CAVARSLYEQYF
DNA: TGTGCCGTCGCCAGGAGCCTCTACGAGCAGTACTTC

size: .
V: TRBV10-3
length: 16
D: TRBD2
J: TRBJ2-7
CDR3: CAISGSSGRELNEQYF
DNA: TGTGCCATCAGTGGGTCTAGCGGACGGGAGTTGAACGAGCAGTACTTC

size: .
V: TRBV3-1
length: 15
D: .
J: TRBJ2-5
CDR3: CASSQRDHDQETQYF
DNA: TGTGCCAGCAGCCAGCGGGACCACGACCAAGAGACCCAGTACTTC

size: many
V: TRBV12-3/TRBV12-4
length: 15
D: TRBD1
J: TRBJ1-3
CDR3: CASRTAGGSGNTIYF
DNA: TGTGCCAGCAGGACCGCAGGGGGCTCTGGAAACACCATATATTTT

size: many
V: TRBV12-3/TRBV12-4
length: 13
D: .
J: TRBJ1-6
CDR3: CASSQRRDSPLHF
DNA: TGTGCCAGCAGTCAGAGGAGGGATTCACCCCTCCACTTT

size: .
V: TRBV4-1
length: 15
D: .
J: TRBJ1-4
CDR3: CASSQDLAWNEKLFF
DNA: TGCGCCAGCAGCCAAGATTTGGCGTGGAATGAAAAACTGTTTTTT

size: few
V: TRBV24-1
length: 14
D: .
J: TRBJ2-7
CDR3: CATSDFSFTYEQYF
DNA: TGTGCCACCAGTGATTTCAGTTTTACCTACGAGCAGTACTTC

size: .
V: TRBV11-2
length: 19
D: TRBD2
J: TRBJ2-3
CDR3: CASSRGTSGGVSNTDTQYF
DNA: TGTGCCAGCAGCCGCGGGACTAGCGGGGGTGTCTCCAACACAGATACGCAGTATTTT

size: .
V: TRBV3-1
length: 14
D: .
J: TRBJ2-7
CDR3: CASSQRSRVYEQYF
DNA: TGTGCCAGCAGCCAACGTTCACGAGTTTACGAGCAGTACTTC

size: few
V: TRBV6-4
length: 17
D: .
J: TRBJ2-4
CDR3: CASSDSMGSLSKNIQYF
DNA: TGTGCCAGCAGTGACTCGATGGGATCCTTGAGCAAAAACATTCAGTACTTC

size: many
V: TRBV5-1
length: 16
D: .
J: TRBJ2-1
CDR3: CASSLSGGLSYNEQFF
DNA: TGCGCCAGCAGCTTATCTGGGGGACTTTCCTACAATGAGCAGTTCTTC

size: few
V: TRBV6-1
length: 15
D: TRBD2
J: TRBJ2-1
CDR3: CASSNEREGFDEQFF
DNA: TGTGCCAGCAGCAATGAGCGGGAGGGCTTCGATGAGCAGTTCTTC

size: .
V: TRBV28
length: 15
D: .
J: TRBJ2-3
CDR3: CASTAGASSTDTQYF
DNA: TGTGCCAGCACCGCCGGGGCTAGCAGCACAGATACGCAGTATTTT